These T cell receptor beta chains were read from a single sample in a study of T cell responses to AZD1222 COVID-19 vaccine. Measured with immunoSEQ multiplex PCR; TCRdb has only the in-frame clones, and not every one. The repertoire holds 110,000 to 150,000 clones, with roughly 90% as singletons. This sample comprised peripheral blood, obtained 28 days after the second AZD1222 dose. Source of these receptors: an adult who received the AZD1222 COVID-19 vaccine. CDR3s include the opening cysteine and the closing phenylalanine or tryptophan. The order of the fields is clone size, V gene, D gene, J gene, CDR3 protein, CDR3 DNA. A D gene is named only where the DNA matches it firmly. Size tells how often a clone was seen (once, few, many) or the class of an expanded clone, and some rows leave it out.

abundance: -
v_gene: TRBV7-9
d_gene: -
j_gene: TRBJ1-6
CDR3aa: CASSTEDNSPLHF
CDR3nt: TGTGCCAGCAGCACAGAAGATAATTCACCCCTCCACTTT

abundance: -
v_gene: TRBV19
d_gene: TRBD1
j_gene: TRBJ2-7
CDR3aa: CATSIGTGDIYEQYF
CDR3nt: TGTGCCACCTCCATAGGGACAGGGGACATCTACGAGCAGTACTTC

abundance: -
v_gene: TRBV7-9
d_gene: TRBD1
j_gene: TRBJ1-5
CDR3aa: CASSTYRGRGHQPQHF
CDR3nt: TGTGCCAGCAGCACCTACAGGGGGCGCGGTCATCAGCCCCAGCATTTT

abundance: -
v_gene: TRBV13
d_gene: -
j_gene: TRBJ1-2
CDR3aa: CASSRTVANYGYTF
CDR3nt: TGTGCCAGCAGCCGGACCGTAGCTAACTATGGCTACACCTTC

abundance: -
v_gene: TRBV27
d_gene: -
j_gene: TRBJ2-7
CDR3aa: CASSYQQTSYEQYF
CDR3nt: TGTGCCAGCAGTTACCAGCAGACTTCCTACGAGCAGTACTTC

abundance: -
v_gene: TRBV5-8
d_gene: -
j_gene: TRBJ2-1
CDR3aa: CASSDISYNEQFF
CDR3nt: TGTGCCAGCTCGGACATCTCCTACAATGAGCAGTTCTTC

abundance: -
v_gene: TRBV30
d_gene: TRBD1
j_gene: TRBJ1-2
CDR3aa: CAGEGQIYGYTF
CDR3nt: TGTGCCGGCGAGGGACAGATCTATGGCTACACCTTC

abundance: -
v_gene: TRBV30
d_gene: -
j_gene: TRBJ1-1
CDR3aa: CAWSVGVSRGEAFF
CDR3nt: TGTGCCTGGAGTGTTGGGGTCTCCAGGGGCGAAGCTTTCTTT

abundance: once
v_gene: TRBV7-9
d_gene: -
j_gene: TRBJ2-5
CDR3aa: CASSLRQQETQYF
CDR3nt: TGTGCCAGCAGCCTCAGACAGCAAGAGACCCAGTACTTC

abundance: -
v_gene: TRBV9
d_gene: -
j_gene: TRBJ2-3
CDR3aa: CASSSPGASYSSTDTQYF
CDR3nt: TGTGCCAGCAGCAGCCCTGGGGCCAGTTATTCTAGCACAGATACGCAGTATTTT

abundance: -
v_gene: TRBV5-1
d_gene: -
j_gene: TRBJ1-3
CDR3aa: CASSLGSSGNTIYF
CDR3nt: TGCGCCAGCAGCTTGGGGTCCTCTGGAAACACCATATATTTT

abundance: -
v_gene: TRBV7-9
d_gene: TRBD2
j_gene: TRBJ2-1
CDR3aa: CASSQDPTSGSYNEQFF
CDR3nt: TGTGCCAGCAGCCAGGACCCGACTAGCGGATCCTACAATGAGCAGTTCTTC

abundance: -
v_gene: TRBV3-1/TRBV3-2
d_gene: -
j_gene: TRBJ1-1
CDR3aa: CASSRYRERNTEAFF
CDR3nt: TGTGCCAGCAGCCGCTACAGGGAGCGGAACACTGAAGCTTTCTTT

abundance: -
v_gene: TRBV20-1
d_gene: -
j_gene: TRBJ2-5
CDR3aa: CSASGGETQYF
CDR3nt: TGCAGTGCTAGTGGGGGAGAGACCCAGTACTTC

abundance: -
v_gene: TRBV14
d_gene: -
j_gene: TRBJ2-5
CDR3aa: CASSPRKGLETQYF
CDR3nt: TGTGCCAGCAGCCCAAGGAAGGGGCTGGAGACCCAGTACTTC

abundance: -
v_gene: TRBV12-3/TRBV12-4
d_gene: -
j_gene: TRBJ1-1
CDR3aa: CASSLTVNTEAFF
CDR3nt: TGTGCCAGCAGTTTGACAGTGAACACTGAAGCTTTCTTT

abundance: once
v_gene: TRBV19
d_gene: -
j_gene: TRBJ2-1
CDR3aa: CASSPAGNEQFF
CDR3nt: TGTGCCAGTAGCCCAGCTGGGAATGAGCAGTTCTTC

abundance: -
v_gene: TRBV9
d_gene: -
j_gene: TRBJ2-5
CDR3aa: CASSLQVAGETQYF
CDR3nt: TGTGCCAGCAGCCTGCAGGTGGCTGGGGAGACCCAGTACTTC

abundance: -
v_gene: TRBV9
d_gene: TRBD2
j_gene: TRBJ2-2
CDR3aa: CASSTPGTSSTGELFF
CDR3nt: TGTGCCAGCAGCACCCCCGGGACTAGCAGCACCGGGGAGCTGTTTTTT

abundance: -
v_gene: TRBV24-1
d_gene: TRBD2
j_gene: TRBJ2-1
CDR3aa: CATSGLAGGPNGQFF
CDR3nt: TGTGCCACCAGTGGACTAGCGGGAGGGCCTAATGGGCAGTTCTTC

abundance: -
v_gene: TRBV9
d_gene: TRBD1
j_gene: TRBJ2-2
CDR3aa: CASSVGGTGPGELFF
CDR3nt: TGTGCCAGCAGCGTAGGGGGGACAGGGCCCGGGGAGCTGTTTTTT

abundance: -
v_gene: TRBV7-7
d_gene: TRBD1
j_gene: TRBJ2-7
CDR3aa: CASSPTRQGGEQYF
CDR3nt: TGTGCCAGCAGCCCTACTAGACAGGGCGGCGAGCAGTACTTC

abundance: -
v_gene: TRBV7-2
d_gene: -
j_gene: TRBJ1-5
CDR3aa: CASSLAPTVYSNQPQHF
CDR3nt: TGTGCCAGCAGCTTAGCCCCGACAGTATATAGCAATCAGCCCCAGCATTTT